Sequencing of this TCR beta chain was carried out in a study of cytotoxic CD8 clonotypes in ibrutinib-treated CLL. Study background: Median treatment time before response sampling was over ten months, range 6 to 36. Per sample, productive templates averaged 255,043 and productive rearrangements averaged about 92,000. The study, taken as a whole, reports: While tracking circulating CD8+ T-cell counts, baseline clonality exceeded that of age-matched healthy donors.

Cryopreserved PBMCs were the source of around 1.8 micrograms of genomic DNA, which went to TCR beta libraries. Turning to this clone: The antigen remains undetermined.

Produced via immunoSEQ multiplex PCR; TCRdb's table is partial and in-frame only. The repertoire includes roughly 220,000 clones, around 70% of them detected once, and 5.9% sits in the top ten. This clonotype was sampled from a human donor with chronic lymphocytic leukemia. The sample was PBMCs, taken after 12 months of ibrutinib treatment.

The CDR3 DNA reads as TGCGCCAGCAGTACCCCAGGGACTGGAAACACCATATATTTT. Encoded protein: CASSTPGTGNTIYF. This chain links TRBV4-3 with TRBJ1-3, with D maybe TRBD1 (5 bases). Germline CDR1 is LGHNA and CDR2 is YSLEER. Deletions cut 6 bases from V and 2 bases from J, with 11 bases between. This CDR3 has 14 residues.